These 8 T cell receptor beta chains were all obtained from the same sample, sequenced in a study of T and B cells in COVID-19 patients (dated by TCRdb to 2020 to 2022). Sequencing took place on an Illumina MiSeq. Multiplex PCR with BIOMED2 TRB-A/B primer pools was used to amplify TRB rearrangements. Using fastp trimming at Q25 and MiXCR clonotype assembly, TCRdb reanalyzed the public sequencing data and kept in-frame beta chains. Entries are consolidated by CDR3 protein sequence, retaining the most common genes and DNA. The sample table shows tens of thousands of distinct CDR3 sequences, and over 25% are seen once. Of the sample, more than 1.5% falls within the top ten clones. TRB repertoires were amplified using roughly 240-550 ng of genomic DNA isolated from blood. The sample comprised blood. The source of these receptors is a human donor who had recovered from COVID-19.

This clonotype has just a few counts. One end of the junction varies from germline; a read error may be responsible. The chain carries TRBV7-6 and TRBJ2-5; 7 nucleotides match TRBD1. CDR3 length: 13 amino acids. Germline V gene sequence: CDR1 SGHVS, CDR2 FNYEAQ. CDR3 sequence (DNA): TGTGCCAGCAGCTCGGGACAGCAAGAGTCCCAGTACTTC. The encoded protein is CASSSGQQESQYF.

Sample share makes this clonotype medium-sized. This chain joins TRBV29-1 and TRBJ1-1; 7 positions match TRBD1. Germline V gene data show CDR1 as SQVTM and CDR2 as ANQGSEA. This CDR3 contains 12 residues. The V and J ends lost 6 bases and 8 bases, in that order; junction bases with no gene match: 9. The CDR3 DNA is TGCAGCGTCGGCGTCACAGGGGTAGAAGCTTTCTTT. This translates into CSVGVTGVEAFF.

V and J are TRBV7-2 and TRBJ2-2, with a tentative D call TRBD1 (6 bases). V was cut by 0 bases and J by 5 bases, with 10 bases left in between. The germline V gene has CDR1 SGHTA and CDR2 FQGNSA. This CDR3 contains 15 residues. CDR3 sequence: CASSLAVGGTGELFF. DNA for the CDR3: TGTGCCAGCAGCTTAGCGGTAGGGGGAACCGGGGAGCTGTTTTTT.

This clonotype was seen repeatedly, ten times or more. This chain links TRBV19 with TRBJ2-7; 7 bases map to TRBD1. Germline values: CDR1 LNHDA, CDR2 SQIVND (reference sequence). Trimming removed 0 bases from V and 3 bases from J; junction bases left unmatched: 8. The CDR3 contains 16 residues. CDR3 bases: TGTGCCAGTAGTATAGATACGACAGGGACCTTCTACGAGCAGTACTTC. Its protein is CASSIDTTGTFYEQYF.

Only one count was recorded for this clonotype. CDR3 DNA sequence: TGTGCCAGCAGCTTAACCCCAGGGAGCTATGGCTACACCTTC. Its protein is CASSLTPGSYGYTF. The rearrangement links TRBV7-3 to TRBJ1-2; D is perhaps TRBD1 (5 bases). V shed 0 bases and J shed 4 bases, with 9 bases lying between them. The germline CDR1 and CDR2 sequences are SGHTA and FQGTGA. The CDR3 totals 14 residues. The whole variable domain, filled in from reference TRBV7-3 and TRBJ1-2, reads GAGVSQTPSNKVTEKGKYVELRCDPISGHTALYWYRQSLGQGPEFLIYFQGTGAADDSGLPNDRFFAVRPEGSVSTLKIQRTERGDSAVYLCASSLTPGSYGYTFGSGTRLTVV.

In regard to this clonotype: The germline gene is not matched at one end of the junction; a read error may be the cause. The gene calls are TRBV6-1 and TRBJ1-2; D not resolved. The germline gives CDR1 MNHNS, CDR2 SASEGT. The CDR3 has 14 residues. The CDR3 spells CAISEEGLPNGYTF. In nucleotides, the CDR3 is TGTGCCATCAGTGAGGAGGGTCTCCCCAATGGCTACACCTTC.

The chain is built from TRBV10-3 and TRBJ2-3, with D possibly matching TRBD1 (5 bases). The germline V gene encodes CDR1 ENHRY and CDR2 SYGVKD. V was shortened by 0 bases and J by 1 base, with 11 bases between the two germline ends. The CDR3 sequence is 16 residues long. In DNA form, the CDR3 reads TGTGCCATCAGTGAGTCCCCAGGGAAGGGCACAGATACGCAGTATTTT. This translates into CAISESPGKGTDTQYF.

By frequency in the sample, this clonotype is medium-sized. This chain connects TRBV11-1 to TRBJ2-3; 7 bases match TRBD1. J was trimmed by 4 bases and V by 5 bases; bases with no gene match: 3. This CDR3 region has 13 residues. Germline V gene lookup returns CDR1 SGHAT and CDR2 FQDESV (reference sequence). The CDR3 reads CASSADRADTQYF. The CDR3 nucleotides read TGTGCCAGCAGCGCTGACAGGGCAGATACGCAGTATTTT.